The clone carrying this T cell receptor beta chain appeared a few times. Germline CDR1 reads LNHNV; CDR2 reads YYDKDF (reference sequence). After removal of 3 bases from V and 6 bases from J, the junction contained 10 bases not matched to a gene. The CDR3 length is 16 residues. The sample belongs to a study of blood T cell repertoires in COVID-19. Using immunoSEQ multiplex PCR, the repertoire was profiled, and TCRdb retains in-frame clones only, with some absent. The sample lists around 300,000 clones; roughly 89% were seen once. V gene TRBV15 combines with J gene TRBJ2-3, with 9 nucleotides matching TRBD2. The sequenced material came from peripheral blood. This receptor was identified in a woman in her twenties or thirties with active or convalescent COVID-19. CDR3 sequence reads: CATSSIAGALLDTQYF. CDR3 in DNA: TGTGCCACCAGCAGTATAGCGGGGGCCCTTCTGGATACGCAGTATTTT.